These 26 T cell receptor beta chains originate from one sample sequenced in a study of T cells in narcolepsy. Assay: immunoSEQ multiplex PCR; the TCRdb copy retains only in-frame clones and omits some. The sample lists around 18,000 clones, just over 85% occurring once. Sequencing was performed on memory (CD45RA-) CD4+ T cells from blood. Every receptor here comes from a human donor in good health.

The chain uses TRBV25-1 and TRBJ2-5, with TRBD2 as a possible D gene (5 bases). V was shortened by 8 bases and J by 5 bases, with 18 bases between the two germline ends. Germline V gives CDR1 MGHDK, CDR2 SYGVNS. CDR3 size: 14 residues. The CDR3 sequence: CASGQYRGGETQYF. Written as DNA, the CDR3 is TGTGCCAGCGGCCAATATCGGGGTGGGGAGACCCAGTACTTC.

The J gene is TRBJ2-6, the V gene TRBV19; D not certain. The V gene's germline CDR1 is LNHDA and CDR2 SQIVND (reference sequence). The CDR3 extends over 19 amino acids. The V gene lost 5 bases and the J gene lost 5 bases, with 25 bases spanning the gap. This CDR3 reads CASSVLLTNHKSRANVLTF. CDR3 bases: TGTGCCAGTAGTGTTCTATTGACAAATCACAAAAGTCGGGCCAACGTCCTGACTTTC.

This chain uses TRBV7-9 with TRBJ2-6, with 10 bases that match TRBD1. The CDR3 sequence is 16 residues long. Germline V CDR1 and CDR2: SEHNR, FQNEAQ (reference sequence). V dropped 5 bases and J dropped 0; count of bases not matched to a gene: 1. This chain's CDR3 is CASSRDRGSGANVLTF. CDR3 DNA sequence: TGTGCCAGCAGCCGGGACAGGGGCTCTGGGGCCAACGTCCTGACTTTC.

The V gene is TRBV6-1, the J gene TRBJ1-1; 10 bases are shared with TRBD1. The trim removed 6 bases at V and 4 bases at J, leaving 5 bases unmatched. The CDR3 spans 14 residues. Germline CDR1 MNHNS, CDR2 SASEGT. The CDR3 DNA sequence: TGTGCCAGCAGGAGGGGACAGGGGCGCACTGAAGCTTTCTTT. This codes for CASRRGQGRTEAFF.

Points on this clone: One end of the junction fails to match germline, which may point to a read error. The chain has TRBV6-5 and TRBJ1-1; D gene ambiguous. Germline V gene sequence: CDR1 MNHEY, CDR2 SVGAGI. The CDR3 sequence is 12 residues long. The CDR3 reads CASSTSLGQVFF. The DNA for the CDR3 is TGTGCCAGCAGTACGTCACTCGGGCAGGTCTTTTTT.

The chain uses TRBV6-5 and TRBJ2-7; 7 positions match TRBD1. This CDR3 spans 13 amino acids. V lost 5 bases, J lost 2 bases, and 3 bases stayed unmatched. Germline lookup yields CDR1 MNHEY and CDR2 SVGAGI. Here the CDR3 DNA reads TGTGCCAGCAGTAGGGACAGAGCCTACGAGCAGTACTTC. Translated, it gives CASSRDRAYEQYF.

J is TRBJ1-2 and V is TRBV18; possible D gene TRBD1, 6 bases. This CDR3 is 17 amino acids long. Germline CDR1 reads KGHSH; CDR2 reads LQKENI. V dropped 3 bases and J dropped 4 bases, with 21 bases sitting between them. The CDR3 sequence is CASSPLTGTRTSYGYTF. In nucleotides, the CDR3 is TGTGCCAGCTCACCGCTGACCGGGACAAGAACCAGCTATGGCTACACCTTC.

This rearrangement joins TRBV5-4 to TRBJ2-2, with D maybe TRBD2 (6 bases). The CDR3 runs 15 residues. V gave up 4 bases and J gave up 1 base, with 11 bases separating them. The V gene's germline CDR1 is SGHNT and CDR2 YYREEE (reference sequence). CDR3 sequence (DNA): TGTGCCAGCAGCCCGAGACTAGGGAACACCGGGGAGCTGTTTTTT. Translating it yields CASSPRLGNTGELFF.

The genes are TRBV6-5 and TRBJ1-3, with D possibly being TRBD1 (5 bases). The V gene's germline CDR1 is MNHEY and CDR2 SVGAGI. The CDR3 loop spans 11 amino acids. V dropped 11 bases and J dropped 4 bases, with 9 bases sitting between them. The CDR3 coding sequence is TGTGCCGGGGGACTCGGAAACACCATATATTTT. This sequence encodes CAGGLGNTIYF.

This chain uses TRBV23-1 with TRBJ2-2; perhaps TRBD2 as D (6 bases). TRBV23-1 is identified as an open reading frame with a role that is uncertain. The CDR3 runs to 15 residues. Trimming removed 3 bases from V and 7 bases from J, with 15 bases in between. Here the CDR3 DNA reads TGCGCCAGCAGTCAGTGGGTGGCGGGGATCGGGGAGCTGTTTTTT. It translates to CASSQWVAGIGELFF.

V usage is TRBV18 and J usage is TRBJ2-5, with TRBD2 matching 12 bases. V lost 6 bases, J lost 1 base, and 3 bases stayed unmatched. Germline V gene lookup returns CDR1 KGHSH and CDR2 LQKENI. This CDR3 has 15 amino acids. The CDR3 bases are TGTGCCAGCTCGTGGACTAGCGGGACCCAAGAGACCCAGTACTTC. This gives the protein CASSWTSGTQETQYF.

The chain couples TRBV14 to TRBJ2-3; TRBD2 agrees at 12 bases. The CDR3 runs to 17 residues. The junction had 9 bases not matched to a gene; V was cut back by 3 bases and J by 5 bases. Germline assignment: CDR1 SGHDN and CDR2 FVKESK. In nucleotides, the CDR3 is TGTGCCAGCAGCCACCTGACCCAGGGACTAGCGGGAGATACGCAGTATTTT. This gives the protein CASSHLTQGLAGDTQYF.

With respect to this clone: One end of the junction does not line up with germline, which may come from a read error. The V call is TRBV7-7, the J call TRBJ2-3, with 7 bases fitting TRBD1. Germline V gene data show CDR1 as SSHAT and CDR2 as FNYEAQ (reference sequence). The CDR3 consists of 15 residues. CDR3: CASTRGTAGTDTQYF. The CDR3 DNA reads as TGTGCTAGCACCCGTGGGACAGCCGGCACAGATACGCAGTATTTT.

The rearrangement links TRBV5-6 to TRBJ2-2, with 8 bases aligning to TRBD2. Trimming took 0 bases from V and 5 from J; bases not matched to a gene: 3. The germline V gene has CDR1 SGHDT and CDR2 YYEEEE. CDR3 length: 15 amino acids. The CDR3 region is CASSLVPSGTGELFF. As DNA, the CDR3 is TGTGCCAGCAGCTTGGTGCCTAGCGGGACCGGGGAGCTGTTTTTT.

The CDR3 nucleotides are TGTGCCAGCGCTCGAGGAGGGGGTGGCTACGAGCAGTACTTC. As protein: CASARGGGGYEQYF. This chain uses TRBV9 with TRBJ2-7; perhaps D is TRBD1 or TRBD2 (6 bases each). Per the germline V gene, CDR1 is SGDLS and CDR2 is YYNGEE. V lost 7 bases, J lost 3 bases, and 17 bases lay in between. The CDR3 runs to 14 residues.

This clone was found once. The V call is TRBV14, the J call TRBJ1-1; D gene uncertain. Germline V gives CDR1 SGHDN, CDR2 FVKESK. The V end lost 4 bases, the J end lost 4 bases, and 16 bases lay between the germline ends. The CDR3 has 15 amino acids. The CDR3 loop reads CASSRFLGAGTEAFF. The DNA of the CDR3 is TGTGCCAGCAGCCGCTTCCTCGGAGCAGGCACTGAAGCTTTCTTT.

The chain links TRBV11-3 to TRBJ1-2; no clear D. Per the germline V gene, CDR1 is SGHNT and CDR2 is YENEEA. CDR3 size: 14 residues. Trimming left V 2 bases short and J 4 bases short, with 11 bases between. CDR3: CASSLRGRAYGYTF. CDR3 coding DNA: TGTGCCAGCAGCTTAAGAGGAAGGGCCTATGGCTACACCTTC.

This clone was picked up a small number of times. The J gene is TRBJ1-4, the V gene TRBV6-1; 7 bases are shared with TRBD1. The length of the CDR3 is 15 residues. The germline V gene encodes CDR1 MNHNS and CDR2 SASEGT. The V and J ends lost 5 bases and 4 bases, in that order; junction bases with no gene match: 7. CDR3: CASSRWDSNNEKLFF. The DNA for the CDR3 is TGTGCCAGCAGTAGATGGGACAGCAATAATGAAAAACTGTTTTTT.

This clone was seen more than once but under ten times. The chain carries TRBV7-9 and TRBJ1-1; D not certain. Trimming pared 2 bases from V and 1 base from J, leaving 11 bases between. There are 15 residues in the CDR3. The germline gives CDR1 SEHNR, CDR2 FQNEAQ (reference sequence). CDR3 in DNA: TGTGCCAGCAGCTTACGGGTCAGTCAGAACACTGAAGCTTTCTTT. Residues: CASSLRVSQNTEAFF.

The CDR3 protein is CASSPRGAPYNEQFF. The DNA for the CDR3 is TGTGCCAGCAGTCCACGGGGAGCCCCCTACAATGAGCAGTTCTTC. The chain carries TRBV27 and TRBJ2-1; D might be TRBD2 (5 bases). CDR1 MNHEY and CDR2 SMNVEV come from the germline V gene (reference sequence). V was shortened by 5 bases and J by 2 bases, with 13 bases between the two germline ends. The CDR3 contains 15 residues.

The V call is TRBV9, the J call TRBJ2-5; D tentatively reads TRBD1 or TRBD2 (6 bases each). There are 14 residues in the CDR3. CDR1 and CDR2 (germline): SGDLS, YYNGEE. Trimming shortened V by 3 bases and J by 5 bases, and 14 bases separated the two germline ends. CDR3 residues: CASSASGARETQYF. CDR3 coding DNA: TGTGCCAGCAGCGCGTCGGGGGCGAGGGAGACCCAGTACTTC.

CDR3 coding DNA: TGTGCCAGTGCCGAGGGGCCCTTCAATGAGCAGTTCTTC. This translates into CASAEGPFNEQFF. The V and J genes are TRBV6-6 and TRBJ2-1; the D gene could be TRBD1 or TRBD2 (5 bases each). The germline V and J ends were trimmed by 9 bases and 6 bases, with 15 bases remaining between them. Germline-derived CDR1 and CDR2 are MNHNY and SVGAGI (reference sequence). CDR3 length: 13 amino acids.

V usage is TRBV27 and J usage is TRBJ1-1, with a possible D match to TRBD1 (5 bases). Germline values: CDR1 MNHEY, CDR2 SMNVEV (reference sequence). The CDR3 runs to 17 residues. V was pared by 7 bases and J by 0 bases, with 21 bases between. The CDR3 bases are TGTGCCAGCACTCCATATGGCTCCGGGGCAATGAACACTGAAGCTTTCTTT. Its protein is CASTPYGSGAMNTEAFF.

This chain joins TRBV7-2 and TRBJ1-2; D remains unclear. The CDR3 contains 14 residues. Germline V CDR1 and CDR2: SGHTA, FQGNSA. The V end lost 0 bases, the J end lost 7 bases, and 12 bases lay between the germline ends. For the CDR3, the DNA is TGTGCCAGCAGCTTAGCTGCAAATTCTCGTGGCTACACCTTC. It is translated as CASSLAANSRGYTF.

This clone appeared a single time. As DNA, the CDR3 is TGTGCCAGCAGCGCCGGGACCCTAGGGGGGAATGAGCAGTTCTTC. Amino acid sequence: CASSAGTLGGNEQFF. V usage is TRBV9 and J usage is TRBJ2-1; D tentatively fits TRBD1 or TRBD2 (6 bases each). The CDR3 extends over 15 amino acids. Trimming removed 3 bases at V and 7 bases at J, with 17 bases between. Germline loops: CDR1 SGDLS, CDR2 YYNGEE.

The chain employs TRBV2 and TRBJ1-6; D not resolved. CDR1 and CDR2 from the germline V gene are SNHLY and FYNNEI. Trimming removed 6 bases at V and 7 bases at J, with 16 bases between. CDR3 length equals 15 residues. The CDR3 nucleotides are TGTGCCAGCAGCCCCCTTGGGTTAGGAAATTCACCCCTCCACTTT. It specifies CASSPLGLGNSPLHF.